The 14 T cell receptor beta chains listed next were all sequenced from one sample in a study of cytomegalovirus exposure and HLA in healthy donors. PCR was performed using 60 Vbeta and 13 Jbeta primers. Produced via immunoSEQ multiplex PCR; TCRdb's table is partial and in-frame only. Of about 200,000 clones detected, 70% to 85% appear once; the ten largest clones hold about 0.094%. What was sequenced was PBMCs. The receptors stem from a boy aged 2 to 9 in good health and CMV-seronegative.

This clone has a single count. The genes are TRBV5-1 and TRBJ1-1; no reliable D call. The CDR3 sequence is 13 residues long. V was shortened by 0 bases and J by 8 bases, with 11 bases between the two germline ends. Germline V CDR1 and CDR2: SGHRS, YFSETQ. The DNA for the CDR3 is TGCGCCAGCAGCTTGGTGCAGACAACCGAAGCTTTCTTT. Amino acid sequence: CASSLVQTTEAFF.

The genes are TRBV9 and TRBJ1-2; TRBD1 aligns across 7 bases. Looked up from germline, CDR1 is SGDLS and CDR2 is YYNGEE. The CDR3 is 12 amino acids. V lost 3 bases, J lost 8 bases, and 4 bases stayed unmatched. The CDR3 DNA sequence: TGTGCCAGCAGCGGTCAGGGGGACGGCTACACCTTC. This sequence encodes CASSGQGDGYTF.

This chain connects TRBV13 to TRBJ2-1, with D tentatively TRBD1 (5 bases). Germline CDR1 is PRHDT and CDR2 is FYEKMQ (reference sequence). The germline V and J ends were trimmed by 2 bases and 8 bases, with 16 bases remaining between them. The CDR3 contains 15 residues. Here the CDR3 reads CASSLSQGSWDEQFF. The CDR3 DNA reads as TGTGCCAGCAGCTTATCGCAGGGCTCGTGGGATGAGCAGTTCTTC.

This chain links TRBV4-2 with TRBJ2-3; 9 bases match TRBD2. CDR1 is LGHNA, CDR2 YNFKEQ, per germline. The trim removed 5 bases at V and 4 bases at J, leaving 10 bases unmatched. CDR3 length: 16 amino acids. CDR3 sequence: CASSYALAGAPDTQYF. The CDR3 nucleotides read TGTGCCAGCAGCTATGCTTTAGCGGGGGCCCCAGATACGCAGTATTTT.

The genes are TRBV7-2 and TRBJ2-4, with D tentatively TRBD2 (6 bases). CDR1 and CDR2 from the germline V gene are SGHTA and FQGNSA. The CDR3 contains 16 residues. The V end lost 2 bases, the J end lost 6 bases, and 17 bases lay between the germline ends. CDR3 loop: CASSLQIARGGNIQYF. In DNA, the CDR3 is TGTGCCAGCAGCTTACAAATCGCGCGGGGAGGAAACATTCAGTACTTC.

This clone appeared a single time. The CDR3 sequence is CASSPVSTDTQYF. The DNA for the CDR3 is TGTGCCAGCAGCCCCGTTAGCACAGATACGCAGTATTTT. The chain has TRBV5-5 and TRBJ2-3; D unclear. The germline V gene has CDR1 SGHKS and CDR2 YYEKEE (reference sequence). V was clipped by 4 bases and J by 0 bases, with 6 bases between them. The CDR3 runs 13 residues.

The V and J genes are TRBV5-4 and TRBJ2-3; D remains ambiguous. The CDR3 contains 12 residues. The ends were cut back, 0 bases at V and 10 bases at J, with 9 bases in the middle. The germline gives CDR1 SGHNT, CDR2 YYREEE (reference sequence). The CDR3, as DNA: TGTGCCAGCAGCTTGGCTGGAGTTGCGCAGTATTTT. Encoded protein: CASSLAGVAQYF.

As concerns this clone: Different DNA sequences within this sample yield the same CDR3. The genes are TRBV18 and TRBJ2-5; D unresolved. From germline, CDR1 is KGHSH and CDR2 LQKENI. The ends were cut back, 3 bases at V and 5 bases at J, with 4 bases in the middle. The CDR3 is 11 amino acids. DNA for the CDR3: TGTGCCAGCTCACCGGAGGAGACCCAGTACTTC. As protein: CASSPEETQYF.

This clone was detected only a few times. This chain links TRBV2 with TRBJ1-2; 9 bases are a match to TRBD1. With 6 bases clipped from V and 6 bases from J, the junction kept 11 bases outside the gene matches. CDR1 is SNHLY and CDR2 is FYNNEI in the germline V gene. The CDR3 loop spans 15 amino acids. The CDR3 coding sequence is TGTGCCAGCAGCACGCCGAGGACAGGGGCACATGGCTACACCTTC. It translates to CASSTPRTGAHGYTF.

This chain connects TRBV5-1 to TRBJ2-3; unclear D gene. V was trimmed by 1 base and J by 7 bases, leaving 19 bases between them. The length of the CDR3 is 16 residues. Per the germline V gene, CDR1 is SGHRS and CDR2 is YFSETQ. CDR3 residues: CASSLTITRHTNTQYF. The DNA for the CDR3 is TGCGCCAGCAGCTTGACGATAACCAGACATACCAATACGCAGTATTTT. Variable domain in full (rest from reference TRBV5-1 and TRBJ2-3): KAGVTQTPRYLIKTRGQQVTLSCSPISGHRSVSWYQQTPGQGLQFLFEYFSETQRNKGNFPGRFSGRQFSNSRSEMNVSTLELGDSALYLCASSLTITRHTNTQYFGPGTRLTVL.

The chain is built from TRBV4-3 and TRBJ2-5; D gene ambiguous. Germline assignment: CDR1 LGHNA and CDR2 YSLEER. The CDR3 length is 15 residues. Trimming pared 1 base from V and 1 base from J, leaving 10 bases between. The CDR3 loop reads CASSQAQMFQETQYF. CDR3 sequence (DNA): TGCGCCAGCAGCCAAGCTCAGATGTTCCAAGAGACCCAGTACTTC.

V gene TRBV28 combines with J gene TRBJ1-1, with 10 bases lining up with TRBD1. With 3 bases clipped from V and 12 bases from J, the junction kept 4 bases outside the gene matches. Germline values: CDR1 MDHEN, CDR2 SYDVKM. This CDR3 has 12 amino acids. CDR3 DNA: TGTGCCAGCAGTTTGGGGACAGGGGAAACTTTCTTT. As protein: CASSLGTGETFF.

The V gene is TRBV4-2, the J gene TRBJ2-1; 8 bases fit TRBD2. V gave up 8 bases and J gave up 7 bases; unmatched junction bases: 16. This CDR3 comprises 16 residues. The V gene's germline CDR1 is LGHNA and CDR2 YNFKEQ. The CDR3 bases are TGTGCCAGCGCCCGGGGGTTCGGGGGGGCCGGGAATGAGCAGTTCTTC. Protein: CASARGFGGAGNEQFF.

V usage is TRBV5-5 and J usage is TRBJ1-2; tentative D call: TRBD1 (5 bases). CDR1 SGHKS and CDR2 YYEKEE come from the germline V gene (reference sequence). This CDR3 has 16 residues. V lost 0 bases and J lost 6, with 18 bases in between. The chain's CDR3 is CASSLVPGSSVDGYTF. CDR3 nucleotides: TGTGCCAGCAGCTTGGTACCAGGGTCATCAGTGGATGGCTACACCTTC.